What follows are 11 T cell receptor delta chains derived from one specimen sequenced in a study of γδ T cells in repeated Plasmodium falciparum infection. TCRdb fed the multiplex PCR reads into CATT to redo clone calling. The sample has around 50,000 delta-chain clones, approximately 1.5% seen once. Gammadelta T cells were flow-sorted from PBMC into Vgamma9/Vdelta2+ and Vdelta2-negative populations for bulk analysis. Sequenced material: gamma-delta T cells from blood. Source of these receptors: a pool of human donors (malaria-infected and uninfected, not separated).

This clone was observed a few times. This probably arose from a read error, given a far larger clone one base away. Other DNA sequences in the same sample also yield this CDR3. This chain uses TRDV1 with TRDJ1; 12 nucleotides agree with TRDD3. Here the J gene was assigned by germline matching of the DNA, as TCRdb has none. Germline V CDR1 and CDR2: TSWWSYY, QGS. The CDR3 sequence is 25 residues long. CDR3 loop: CALGEKAFLHLPYWGILARTDKLIF. In DNA form, the CDR3 reads TGTGCTCTCGGGGAAAAGGCCTTCCTACACCTTCCGTACTGGGGGATACTCGCACGCACCGATAAACTCATCTTT.

On this clone: A far larger clone is off by one base, so a read error is likely. Different DNA sequences within this sample yield the same CDR3. This chain uses TRDV1 with TRDJ1; D is perhaps TRDD3 (5 bases). Here the J gene came from matching the DNA to germline, since TCRdb omits it. The CDR3 runs to 18 residues. CDR1 TSWWSYY and CDR2 QGS come from the germline V gene. The DNA of the CDR3 is TGTGCTCTCGGGGAACTTTTCCCCATTCCGGGCGAATCTGGTAAACTCATCTTT. It yields the protein CALGELFPIPGESGKLIF.

This clone was picked up a small number of times. The protein held in TCRdb is that of a much larger clone and does not match this DNA's translation at residue 9, likely because of a read error; the protein shown is translated from the DNA. The V gene is TRDV1; the J gene was not called; TRDD3 is taken as the D call from the table, unchecked against the DNA. The CDR3 spans 20 residues. Per the germline V gene, CDR1 is TSWWSYY and CDR2 is QGS. CDR3 loop: CALGEVSYEVGEQYTDKLIF. The CDR3 DNA reads TGTGCTCTTGGGGAAGTGTCCTACGAGGTGGGGGAGCAATACACCGATAAACTAATCTTT.

This clone was found many times. Compared with germline, one end of the junction differs, possibly owing to a read error. V usage is TRDV1 and J usage is TRDJ1, with D perhaps matching TRDD2 (5 bases). The CDR3 runs to 22 residues. The germline V gene has CDR1 TSWWSYY and CDR2 QGS. The CDR3 coding sequence is TGTGCTCTTGGGAAATCCCCTTCGGTGGGACCGAATAAGACTAAGTACACCTATAAACTCATCTTT. Translation gives CALGKSPSVGPNKTKYTYKLIF.

The table lists this clone with many counts. V is TRDV2 and J is TRDJ2, with TRDD3 matching 13 bases. TCRdb is silent on the J gene; assignment here came from matching the DNA to germline. The CDR3 is 21 residues long. From germline, CDR1 is GEAIGNYY and CDR2 EKD. The J segment lost 2 bases and the V segment lost 1 base, leaving 15 bases of the junction unmatched. In nucleotides, the CDR3 is TGTGCCTGTGACACGGTCTCACTGGGGGATACGGTTAAGGGGTTGACAGCACAACTCTTCTTT. This encodes CACDTVSLGDTVKGLTAQLFF.

The sample holds many counts of this clone. The translation of this DNA and the TCRdb protein of a much larger clone differ at residue 6, probably owing to a read error; the protein shown here is translated from the DNA. V usage is TRDV1 and J usage is TRDJ4; TRDD3 agrees at 9 bases. The CDR3 is 19 amino acids. Germline V gives CDR1 TSWWSYY, CDR2 QGS. The V gene end was trimmed by 4 bases and the J gene end by 1 base; junction bases not matched to a gene: 19. CDR3 in amino acids: CALGVGFPPRTGGDRPLIF. The DNA for the CDR3 is TGTGCTCTTGGGGTGGGCTTCCCACCCCGTACTGGGGGAGACAGACCCCTGATCTTT.

In the case of this clone: The protein that TCRdb holds for this DNA derives from a much larger clone and differs from the translated DNA at residue 14, which likely indicates a read error; the protein shown here is translated from the DNA. V gene TRDV1 combines with J gene TRDJ1; TRDD2 or TRDD3 may be the D gene (5 bases each). No J gene was available from TCRdb, and it was assigned here by a germline match of the DNA. In germline, CDR1 is TSWWSYY, CDR2 QGS. Between the trimmed V and J ends, which lost 1 base and 3 bases, there was a span of 24 bases. CDR3 size: 19 residues. The chain's CDR3 is CALGERFLATGTHADKLIF. Here the CDR3 DNA reads TGTGCTCTTGGGGAACGGTTCCTGGCGACGGGGACCCACGCCGATAAACTCATCTTT.

This clone was detected only a few times. The protein TCRdb gives is from a much larger clone and does not agree with this DNA's translation at residue 18, likely a read error; the protein shown here comes from the DNA. V gene TRDV1 was called; the J gene was not; the DNA was not used to check the table's D call, TRDD3. From germline, CDR1 is TSWWSYY and CDR2 QGS. This CDR3 has 19 amino acids. The CDR3 coding sequence is TGTGCTCTTGGGGAGTCTCTATTGAGATTCTCCTGGGACACCCGACAGATGATTTTC. It codes for CALGESLLRFSWDTRQMIF.

In its sample, this clone is medium-sized. Within the sample, other DNA sequences also encode this same CDR3. This sequence joins TRDV1 and TRDJ1; 8 bases fit TRDD2. This CDR3 is 21 amino acids long. V lost 7 bases, J lost 3 bases, and 28 bases stayed unmatched. CDR1 and CDR2 (germline): TSWWSYY, QGS. Written as DNA, the CDR3 is TGTGCTCTTGTATGGTGGCTTCCTACTAGTCGGTGGGGGTCAAGGGCCGATAAACTCATCTTT. It yields the protein CALVWWLPTSRWGSRADKLIF.

In regard to this clone: The protein TCRdb gives is from a much larger clone and does not agree with this DNA's translation at residue 9, likely a read error; the protein shown here comes from the DNA. The chain employs TRDV2 and TRDJ1, with 12 bases that match TRDD3. The J gene, missing from TCRdb, was assigned here through DNA to germline matching. Germline CDR1 GEAIGNYY, CDR2 EKD. J lost 0 bases, V lost 4 bases, and 17 bases had no gene match. CDR3 length: 20 amino acids. CDR3 residues: CACEGLPRPGGYGYTDKLIF. In DNA, the CDR3 is TGTGCCTGTGAAGGCCTTCCCCGGCCTGGGGGATACGGGTACACCGATAAACTCATCTTT.

This clone was seen a handful of times. A far larger clone is a single base away, which makes a read error likely. The same CDR3 is also encoded by other DNA sequences in this sample. The V gene is TRDV1, the J gene TRDJ1, with 11 bases matching TRDD3. TCRdb carries no J gene annotation; the J gene was assigned here by matching the DNA with germline. Looked up from germline, CDR1 is TSWWSYY and CDR2 is QGS. V lost 7 bases, J lost 0 bases, and 22 bases stayed unmatched. The CDR3 has 21 amino acids. CDR3 sequence (DNA): TGTGCTCTTGAGCGAGTCTGGGGGATACAGGCCCGAGGGGCTTACACCGATAAACTCATCTTT. As protein: CALERVWGIQARGAYTDKLIF.